The next 20 T cell receptor beta chains were all read from a single sample in a study of cytomegalovirus exposure and HLA in healthy donors. Primers included in the PCR were 60 Vbeta and 13 Jbeta primers. Here immunoSEQ multiplex PCR was the method, and the copy in TCRdb shows in-frame clones only, minus some. The sample lists some 180,000 clones, approximately 84% seen once, with less than 1.5% in the top ten. The sample taken for sequencing was PBMCs. The receptors derive from a girl between 10 and 17 years old in good health and CMV-seropositive.

This clone was detected only a few times. The chain joins TRBV20-1 to TRBJ2-4; no firm D call. The CDR3 is 11 residues long. From germline, CDR1 is DFQATT and CDR2 SNEGSKA (reference sequence). V was clipped by 7 bases and J by 13 bases, with 17 bases between them. CDR3 DNA sequence: TGCAGTGTCCGAGTCGGTCTCCAACAGTACTTC. It encodes CSVRVGLQQYF.

A few counts support this clone. V gene TRBV10-2 combines with J gene TRBJ2-3, with TRBD1 identical over 10 bases. CDR1 is WSHSY, CDR2 SAAADI, per germline. J lost 3 bases, V lost 4 bases, and 4 bases had no gene match. The CDR3 contains 15 residues. As DNA, the CDR3 is TGCGCCAGCAGTGGGGGACAGGGGCGAACAGATACGCAGTATTTT. This codes for CASSGGQGRTDTQYF.

CDR3 residues: CASSLRAGGTHEQYF. In DNA, the CDR3 is TGTGCCAGCAGCTTAAGGGCGGGAGGGACCCACGAGCAGTACTTC. The chain carries TRBV7-3 and TRBJ2-7; the match to TRBD2 covers 9 bases. V shed 1 base and J 5 bases; nucleotides not matched to a gene: 6. CDR1 and CDR2 (germline): SGHTA, FQGTGA. CDR3 length: 15 residues.

The V call is TRBV5-1, the J call TRBJ1-1; 8 bases match TRBD1. CDR1 is SGHRS and CDR2 is YFSETQ in the germline V gene. Trimming removed 4 bases from V and 4 bases from J; junction bases left unmatched: 9. This CDR3 is built from 15 residues. The CDR3 spells CASSATSGQGTEAFF. In nucleotides, the CDR3 is TGCGCCAGCAGCGCAACCTCCGGACAGGGCACTGAAGCTTTCTTT.

This clone was seen just once. The rearrangement joins TRBV19 to TRBJ2-7; D is unclear. CDR3 size: 14 residues. Trimming left V 0 bases short and J 2 bases short, with 8 bases between. The germline CDR1 and CDR2 sequences are LNHDA and SQIVND (reference sequence). CDR3 in amino acids: CASSIDLAAYEQYF. CDR3 nucleotide sequence: TGTGCCAGTAGTATAGATCTTGCGGCCTACGAGCAGTACTTC.

The chain uses TRBV5-6 and TRBJ1-2; the D is unclear. The CDR3 is 13 amino acids. Per the germline V gene, CDR1 is SGHDT and CDR2 is YYEEEE. The V end was cut by 5 bases, the J end by 4 bases, with 12 bases between. The CDR3 loop is CASRVGGVYGYTF. In DNA, the CDR3 is TGTGCCAGCAGGGTAGGCGGTGTCTATGGCTACACCTTC.

As concerns this clone: The germline gene is not matched at one end of the junction; a read error may be the cause. The rearrangement uses TRBV5-6 and TRBJ2-2; 9 bases agree with TRBD1. This CDR3 region has 13 residues. Germline CDR1 is SGHDT and CDR2 is YYEEEE. The CDR3 reads CASRGQGTGELFF. DNA for the CDR3: TGTGCCAGCAGGGGACAGGGCACCGGGGAACTGTTTTTT.

This clone was seen a few times. The chain joins TRBV5-1 to TRBJ2-2, with D maybe TRBD1 (5 bases). The germline V and J ends were trimmed by 3 bases and 5 bases, with 11 bases remaining between them. This CDR3 has 14 residues. CDR1 and CDR2 from the germline V gene are SGHRS and YFSETQ. In nucleotides, the CDR3 is TGCGCCAGCAGCTGGATAGCAGGGACCGGGGAGCTGTTTTTT. As protein: CASSWIAGTGELFF.

This chain connects TRBV4-1 to TRBJ2-7, with 7 bases identical to TRBD1. J gave up 2 bases and V 3 bases, and 7 bases lay outside the gene matches. Germline V gene sequence: CDR1 MGHRA, CDR2 YSYEKL. The CDR3 totals 15 residues. CDR3 loop: CASSHLGQETYEQYF. DNA of the CDR3: TGCGCCAGCAGCCACTTAGGACAGGAAACCTACGAGCAGTACTTC.

The J gene is TRBJ2-3, the V gene TRBV5-4; the match to TRBD2 covers 11 bases. This CDR3 is built from 16 residues. The junction had 8 bases not matched to a gene; V was cut back by 3 bases and J by 5 bases. Germline CDR1 and CDR2: SGHNT and YYREEE (reference sequence). This chain's CDR3 is CASSYRLAGSGDTQYF. The CDR3 coding sequence is TGTGCCAGCAGCTATAGACTAGCGGGAAGTGGAGATACGCAGTATTTT. The full variable domain, with the rest looked up from reference TRBV5-4 and TRBJ2-3, is ETGVTQSPTHLIKTRGQQVTLRCSSQSGHNTVSWYQQALGQGPQFIFQYYREEENGRGNFPPRFSGLQFPNYSSELNVNALELDDSALYLCASSYRLAGSGDTQYFGPGTRLTVL.

The rearrangement links TRBV29-1 to TRBJ2-7; 7 bases match TRBD1. Germline CDR1 and CDR2: SQVTM and ANQGSEA. The CDR3 is 14 residues long. The V segment lost 2 bases and the J segment 3 bases; nucleotides outside the gene matches: 7. Written as DNA, the CDR3 is TGCAGCGTTGAATCCCACAGGGGCCTCTACGAGCAGTACTTC. This translates into CSVESHRGLYEQYF.

This sequence joins TRBV5-1 and TRBJ1-5; 9 bases agree with TRBD1. This CDR3 has 14 residues. The germline V gene encodes CDR1 SGHRS and CDR2 YFSETQ. J was trimmed by 7 bases and V by 4 bases; bases with no gene match: 6. The CDR3 sequence is CASSTGTGKQPQHF. The CDR3 DNA sequence: TGCGCCAGCAGCACCGGGACAGGGAAGCAGCCCCAGCATTTT.

In its sample, this clone was seen a few times. The chain carries TRBV2 and TRBJ2-1; a weak D match, TRBD1 (6 bases). The CDR3 is 13 amino acids. Germline CDR1 SNHLY, CDR2 FYNNEI. Trimming shortened V by 4 bases and J by 7 bases, and 11 bases separated the two germline ends. CDR3 in DNA: TGTGCCAGCAGTGGAGGGGGAAATAATGAGCAGTTCTTC. It codes for CASSGGGNNEQFF.

This clone has a single count. CDR3 DNA: TGTGCCAGCAGTATGGACAGCTTTAACTATGGCTACACCTTC. As protein: CASSMDSFNYGYTF. The chain couples TRBV6-5 to TRBJ1-2; perhaps TRBD1 as D (6 bases). The germline V gene encodes CDR1 MNHEY and CDR2 SVGAGI. The V end was cut by 5 bases, the J end by 1 base, with 11 bases between. This CDR3 region has 14 residues.

The V gene is TRBV2, the J gene TRBJ2-2; no firm D call. The CDR3 is made up of 13 amino acids. Germline V CDR1 and CDR2: SNHLY, FYNNEI. Trimming took off 8 bases at V and 5 bases at J, with 12 bases between the two ends. The CDR3 loop is CASCQVVTGELFF. The CDR3 coding sequence is TGTGCCAGCTGCCAGGTGGTGACCGGGGAGCTGTTTTTT.

The chain recombines TRBV27 with TRBJ2-1, with 8 bases that match TRBD2. CDR1 MNHEY and CDR2 SMNVEV come from the germline V gene (reference sequence). CDR3 length: 13 residues. Germline trimming cut 6 bases from V and 4 bases from J; bases unmatched to any gene: 2. As DNA, the CDR3 is TGTGCCAGCAGCCCGGGAGGGTACAATGAGCAGTTCTTC. Translation: CASSPGGYNEQFF.

The CDR3 DNA sequence: TGTGCCACCTCCTTGACCGGGACTAGCGTGGTTACAGATACGCAGTATTTT. It encodes CATSLTGTSVVTDTQYF. The chain couples TRBV10-3 to TRBJ2-3; 10 nucleotides align to TRBD2. Germline loops: CDR1 ENHRY, CDR2 SYGVKD. J was trimmed by 3 bases and V by 10 bases; bases with no gene match: 16. The CDR3 has 17 residues.

J is TRBJ1-2 and V is TRBV4-1, with 7 bases aligning to TRBD1. V gave up 1 base and J gave up 8 bases; unmatched junction bases: 7. Germline V gene lookup returns CDR1 MGHRA and CDR2 YSYEKL. The CDR3 spans 14 residues. CDR3 amino acids: CASSQVGGGAGYTF. CDR3 DNA: TGCGCCAGCAGCCAAGTAGGAGGGGGCGCGGGCTACACCTTC.

This chain joins TRBV5-4 and TRBJ2-1; 10 nucleotides align to TRBD2. Germline V CDR1 and CDR2: SGHNT, YYREEE (reference sequence). The CDR3 has 17 residues. After removal of 4 bases from V and 0 bases from J, the junction contained 7 bases not matched to a gene. DNA of the CDR3: TGTGCCAGCAGCCCAGCGGGAGGGCAGAGCTCCTACAATGAGCAGTTCTTC. Translation: CASSPAGGQSSYNEQFF.

The chain is built from TRBV7-8 and TRBJ2-7; TRBD1 is a possible D gene (8 bases). Per germline, CDR1 SGHVS and CDR2 FQNEAQ. This CDR3 is 13 amino acids long. Trimming stripped 5 bases from V and 4 bases from J, with 12 bases between. The CDR3 sequence: CASSHRGGYEQYF. CDR3 DNA sequence: TGTGCCAGCAGCCACAGGGGGGGATACGAGCAGTACTTC.